These 27 T cell receptor beta chains originate from one sample sequenced in a study of shared clonotypes between healthy human individuals. Naivety among CD8 cells was defined by CD45RO negativity and positive CCR7 selection, thereby excluding terminally differentiated effector memory CD45RA+ cells. Generated by immunoSEQ multiplex PCR, the TCRdb table keeps only in-frame clones and is missing some. The sample lists roughly 2 million clones, just under 95% occurring once. Sequencing used naive CD8+ T cells sorted from blood. The source is a young man in good health.

The chain joins TRBV6-5 to TRBJ2-1; 8 nucleotides align to TRBD2. The ends lost 0 bases at V and 7 bases at J; junction bases unmatched: 8. CDR3 size: 16 residues. CDR1 is MNHEY and CDR2 is SVGAGI in the germline V gene. The CDR3 is CASSYSGLAGLNEQFF. The CDR3 coding sequence is TGTGCCAGCAGTTACTCGGGGCTAGCGGGCCTGAATGAGCAGTTCTTC.

The chain combines TRBV28 with TRBJ1-6; maybe TRBD1 (5 bases). Trimming pared 3 bases from V and 4 bases from J, leaving 10 bases between. CDR1 is MDHEN, CDR2 SYDVKM, per germline. The CDR3 totals 15 residues. This chain's CDR3 is CASSFDRSYNSPLHF. The CDR3 DNA sequence: TGTGCCAGCAGTTTCGACAGATCGTATAATTCACCCCTCCACTTT.

This sequence joins TRBV6-1 and TRBJ1-5; D remains unclear. The CDR3 has 16 residues. Trimming removed 3 bases at V and 0 bases at J, with 12 bases between. Germline V lookup: CDR1 MNHNS, CDR2 SASEGT. The CDR3 protein is CASSEADPYSNQPQHF. CDR3 sequence (DNA): TGTGCCAGCAGTGAGGCAGACCCTTATAGCAATCAGCCCCAGCATTTT.

About this clone: The same CDR3 arises from other DNA sequences in this sample as well. The J gene is TRBJ2-7, the V gene TRBV6-5; possible D gene TRBD2, 5 bases. Per the germline V gene, CDR1 is MNHEY and CDR2 is SVGAGI. V was cut by 6 bases and J by 3 bases, with 12 bases left in between. This CDR3 spans 13 amino acids. CDR3 nucleotide sequence: TGTGCCAGCAGCCCCGGGGAGTACTACGAGCAGTACTTC. Translated, it gives CASSPGEYYEQYF.

On this clone: The sample has other DNA sequences that encode this CDR3 too. The rearrangement links TRBV6-5 to TRBJ2-7, with D hard to call. Germline V CDR1 and CDR2: MNHEY, SVGAGI. This CDR3 has 14 amino acids. With 0 bases removed from V and 3 bases from J, the gap between germline ends came to 9 bases. The CDR3 DNA reads TGTGCCAGCAGTTACTCAGGTTTGGGCTACGAGCAGTACTTC. Its protein is CASSYSGLGYEQYF.

The chain employs TRBV6-6 and TRBJ2-2, with D perhaps TRBD1 (6 bases). The V gene's germline CDR1 is MNHNY and CDR2 SVGAGI (reference sequence). Trimming took 6 bases from V and 4 from J, leaving 15 bases between them. This CDR3 has 15 residues. This chain's CDR3 is CASRWTVSGTGELFF. The CDR3 DNA follows: TGTGCCAGCAGGTGGACAGTCTCCGGCACCGGGGAGCTGTTTTTT.

The chain recombines TRBV27 with TRBJ2-1; D is ambiguous. The CDR3 has 13 amino acids. Between the trimmed V and J ends, which lost 6 bases and 5 bases, there was a span of 11 bases. Germline V gives CDR1 MNHEY, CDR2 SMNVEV (reference sequence). Here the CDR3 DNA reads TGTGCCAGCAGACTACTCAGAGACAATGAGCAGTTCTTC. Encoded protein: CASRLLRDNEQFF.

The chain employs TRBV2 and TRBJ2-4, with 8 bases that match TRBD2. The CDR3 loop spans 16 amino acids. J lost 0 bases, V lost 5 bases, and 6 bases had no gene match. CDR1 and CDR2 from the germline V gene are SNHLY and FYNNEI. The chain's CDR3 is CASSRLATVAKNIQYF. In nucleotides, the CDR3 is TGTGCCAGCAGTCGACTAGCGACCGTAGCCAAAAACATTCAGTACTTC.

The J gene is TRBJ2-7, the V gene TRBV11-2; no firm D call. The CDR3 sequence is 16 residues long. Deletions cut 4 bases from V and 0 bases from J, with 16 bases between. CDR1 and CDR2 from the germline V gene are SGHAT and FQNNGV. Here the CDR3 reads CASSSGWIQRSYEQYF. The DNA for the CDR3 is TGTGCCAGCAGCTCCGGTTGGATACAACGCTCCTACGAGCAGTACTTC.

Points on this clone: The junction and the germline gene differ at one end; a read error may be behind it. This chain links TRBV5-5 with TRBJ2-1; the match to TRBD2 covers 10 bases. The CDR3 totals 14 residues. Germline-derived CDR1 and CDR2 are SGHKS and YYEKEE (reference sequence). The DNA for the CDR3 is TGTGCCAGCACCTTGCTAGCGGGAGTTGATGAGCAGTTCTTC. This codes for CASTLLAGVDEQFF.

This clone appeared once. The chain links TRBV10-2 to TRBJ2-1, with 8 bases identical to TRBD2. Germline CDR1 and CDR2: WSHSY and SAAADI. This CDR3 contains 14 residues. The ends lost 6 bases at V and 6 bases at J; junction bases unmatched: 7. CDR3 nucleotides: TGCGCCAGCAGAATGGCGGGGGGTACCAATGAGCAGTTCTTC. It is translated as CASRMAGGTNEQFF.

The chain combines TRBV5-6 with TRBJ1-2, with TRBD1 identical over 8 bases. Germline V gene sequence: CDR1 SGHDT, CDR2 YYEEEE. V gave up 0 bases and J gave up 1 base; unmatched junction bases: 8. This CDR3 comprises 17 residues. CDR3 amino acids: CASSLENNRGGNYGYTF. CDR3 DNA: TGTGCCAGCAGCTTGGAAAACAACAGGGGGGGTAACTATGGCTACACCTTC.

The chain joins TRBV4-1 to TRBJ2-5; D may be TRBD2 (6 bases). Germline CDR1 reads MGHRA; CDR2 reads YSYEKL. V was cut by 0 bases and J by 2 bases, with 10 bases left in between. The CDR3 covers 15 residues. As DNA, the CDR3 is TGCGCCAGCAGCCAAGAGGGAGGACATCAAGAGACCCAGTACTTC. This sequence encodes CASSQEGGHQETQYF.

In the case of this clone: The same CDR3 can be traced to other DNA sequences in this sample. The CDR3 sequence is CASSVGYEQYF. DNA of the CDR3: TGTGCCAGCAGCGTAGGGTACGAGCAGTACTTC. This chain links TRBV9 with TRBJ2-7; D unclear. The CDR3 consists of 11 residues. Trimming took off 0 bases at V and 4 bases at J, with 2 bases between the two ends. Germline CDR1 reads SGDLS; CDR2 reads YYNGEE.

The CDR3 loop is CSVLPSSTDTQYF. DNA for the CDR3: TGCAGCGTTTTGCCGTCGAGCACAGATACGCAGTATTTT. The V and J genes are TRBV29-1 and TRBJ2-3, with D hard to call. With 5 bases removed from V and 0 bases from J, the gap between germline ends came to 9 bases. Germline lookup yields CDR1 SQVTM and CDR2 ANQGSEA. CDR3 length equals 13 residues.

This CDR3 is CAWREPLTYQETQYF. CDR3 DNA: TGTGCCTGGAGGGAACCTCTGACGTACCAAGAGACCCAGTACTTC. The chain employs TRBV30 and TRBJ2-5; D call uncertain. Germline V gene sequence: CDR1 GTSNPN, CDR2 SVGIG (reference sequence). Trimming stripped 3 bases from V and 0 bases from J, with 14 bases between. The length of the CDR3 is 15 residues. Filled out from reference TRBV30 and TRBJ2-5, the complete variable domain reads SQTIHQWPATLVQPVGSPLSLECTVEGTSNPNLYWYRQAAGRGLQLLFYSVGIGQISSEVPQNLSASRPQDRQFILSSKKLLLSDSGFYLCAWREPLTYQETQYFGPGTRLLVL.

This clone was seen a single time. V usage is TRBV7-9 and J usage is TRBJ2-7; no firm D call. The CDR3 is made up of 13 amino acids. V gave up 5 bases and J gave up 2 bases, with 10 bases separating them. Germline V gene lookup returns CDR1 SEHNR and CDR2 FQNEAQ (reference sequence). The CDR3 loop reads CASSLPVPYEQYF. The CDR3 DNA sequence: TGTGCCAGCAGCCTCCCGGTTCCCTACGAGCAGTACTTC.

CDR3: CAISAHYGYTF. The CDR3, as DNA: TGTGCCATCAGTGCGCACTATGGCTACACCTTC. The rearrangement joins TRBV10-3 to TRBJ1-2, with D unclear. Per germline, CDR1 ENHRY and CDR2 SYGVKD. The CDR3 extends over 11 amino acids. The V gene lost 4 bases and the J gene lost 3 bases, with 3 bases spanning the gap.

On this clone itself: This sample includes further DNA sequences coding for the same CDR3. This sequence joins TRBV27 and TRBJ2-1, with D maybe TRBD1 (6 bases). This CDR3 has 15 residues. CDR1 is MNHEY, CDR2 SMNVEV, per germline (reference sequence). The V and J ends lost 5 bases and 0 bases respectively, with 11 bases between them. In nucleotides, the CDR3 is TGTGCCAGCAGTGAGGACAGAAGCTCCTACAATGAGCAGTTCTTC. The encoded protein is CASSEDRSSYNEQFF.

V is TRBV4-3 and J is TRBJ2-7; no firm D call. This CDR3 has 13 residues. Germline V lookup: CDR1 LGHNA, CDR2 YSLEER. Trimming shortened V by 3 bases and J by 7 bases, and 13 bases separated the two germline ends. CDR3 DNA sequence: TGCGCCAGCAGCCAGATTGAATTGACAGAGCAGTACTTC. It is translated as CASSQIELTEQYF.

This chain links TRBV5-6 with TRBJ2-3, with TRBD2 identical over 8 bases. The V segment lost 4 bases and the J segment 2 bases; nucleotides outside the gene matches: 9. Germline CDR1 and CDR2: SGHDT and YYEEEE. The length of the CDR3 is 16 residues. CDR3: CASSRLGAGDTDTQYF. The CDR3 DNA sequence: TGTGCCAGCAGCAGGCTCGGAGCGGGAGACACAGATACGCAGTATTTT.

Concerning this clone: The same CDR3 is also encoded by other DNA sequences in this sample. The gene calls are TRBV7-9 and TRBJ1-1; no firm D call. CDR3 length: 11 residues. The V and J ends lost 5 bases and 6 bases respectively, with 7 bases between them. Germline V gives CDR1 SEHNR, CDR2 FQNEAQ (reference sequence). In DNA, the CDR3 is TGTGCCAGCAGCCCCTTGGCTGAAGCTTTCTTT. Amino acid sequence: CASSPLAEAFF.

Notes on this clone: The same CDR3 is also encoded by other DNA sequences in this sample. The chain recombines TRBV27 with TRBJ2-7, with D perhaps matching TRBD1 (6 bases). Trimming removed 6 bases at V and 4 bases at J, with 13 bases between. CDR1 is MNHEY, CDR2 SMNVEV, per germline (reference sequence). The length of the CDR3 is 13 residues. The CDR3 bases are TGTGCCAGCAGGCCGGGGACACCATACGAGCAGTACTTC. This encodes CASRPGTPYEQYF.

This chain links TRBV1 with TRBJ1-5. TRBV1 is labeled a pseudogene. The CDR3 is 17 residues long. CDR3 nucleotide sequence: TGCACCAGCAGCACTGGGCATAGCGGGAATGGCAATCAGCCCCAGCATTTT. This translates into CTSSTGHSGNGNQPQHF.

The chain couples TRBV18 to TRBJ1-1; maybe TRBD1 (6 bases). Trimming took 2 bases from V and 4 from J, leaving 14 bases between them. The CDR3 has 15 residues. Per the germline V gene, CDR1 is KGHSH and CDR2 is LQKENI. This CDR3 is CASSPTTGWATEAFF. The CDR3 DNA sequence: TGTGCCAGCTCACCAACAACAGGGTGGGCCACTGAAGCTTTCTTT. Full variable domain (missing parts from reference TRBV18 and TRBJ1-1): NAGVMQNPRHLVRRRGQEARLRCSPMKGHSHVYWYRQLPEEGLKFMVYLQKENIIDESGMPKERFSAEFPKEGPSILRIQQVVRGDSAAYFCASSPTTGWATEAFFGQGTRLTVV.

The rearrangement links TRBV7-9 to TRBJ1-5; 12 bases line up with TRBD1. The germline gives CDR1 SEHNR, CDR2 FQNEAQ (reference sequence). The V and J ends lost 0 bases and 7 bases, in that order; junction bases with no gene match: 10. CDR3 length equals 18 residues. The CDR3 bases are TGTGCCAGCAGCTTAGCGTTGTTGGGACAGGGGGCCGGACAGCCCCAGCATTTT. Amino acid sequence: CASSLALLGQGAGQPQHF.

V gene TRBV7-9 combines with J gene TRBJ2-1; 7 nucleotides align to TRBD1. The CDR3 length is 14 residues. Germline assignment: CDR1 SEHNR and CDR2 FQNEAQ (reference sequence). The J segment lost 8 bases and the V segment lost 6 bases, leaving 10 bases of the junction unmatched. The CDR3 is CASRKIGTVDEQFF. The CDR3 nucleotides read TGTGCCAGCAGAAAGATCGGGACAGTGGATGAGCAGTTCTTC.